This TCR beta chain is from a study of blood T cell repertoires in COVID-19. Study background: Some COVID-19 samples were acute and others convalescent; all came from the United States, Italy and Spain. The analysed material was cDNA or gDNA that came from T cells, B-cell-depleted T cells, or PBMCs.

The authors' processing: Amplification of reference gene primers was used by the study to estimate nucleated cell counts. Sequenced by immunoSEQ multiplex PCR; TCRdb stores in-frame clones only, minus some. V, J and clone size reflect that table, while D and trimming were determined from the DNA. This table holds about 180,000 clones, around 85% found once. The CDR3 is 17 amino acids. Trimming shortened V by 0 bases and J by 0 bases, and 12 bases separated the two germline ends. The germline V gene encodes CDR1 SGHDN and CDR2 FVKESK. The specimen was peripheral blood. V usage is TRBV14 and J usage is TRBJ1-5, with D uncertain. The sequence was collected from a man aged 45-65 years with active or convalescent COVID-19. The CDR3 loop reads CASSQEGEEASNQPQHF. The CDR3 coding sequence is TGTGCCAGCAGCCAAGAGGGAGAGGAGGCTAGCAATCAGCCCCAGCATTTT.